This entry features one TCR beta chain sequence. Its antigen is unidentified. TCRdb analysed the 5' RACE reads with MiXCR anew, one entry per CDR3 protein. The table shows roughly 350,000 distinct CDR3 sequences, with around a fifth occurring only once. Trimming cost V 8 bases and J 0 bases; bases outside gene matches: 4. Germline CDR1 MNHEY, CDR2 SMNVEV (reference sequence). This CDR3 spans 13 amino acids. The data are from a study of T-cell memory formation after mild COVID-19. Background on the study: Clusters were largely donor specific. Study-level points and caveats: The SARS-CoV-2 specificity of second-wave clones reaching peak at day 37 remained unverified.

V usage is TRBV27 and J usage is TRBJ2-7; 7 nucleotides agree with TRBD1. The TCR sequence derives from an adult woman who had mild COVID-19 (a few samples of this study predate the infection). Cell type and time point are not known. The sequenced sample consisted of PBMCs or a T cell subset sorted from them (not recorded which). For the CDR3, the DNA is TGTGCCAGCCGGACAGGCAACTCCTACGAGCAGTACTTC. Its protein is CASRTGNSYEQYF.